The 18 T cell receptor beta chains below come from one sample, sequenced in a study of identical twins. Using its own MiXCR run on the 5' RACE reads, TCRdb lists one record per CDR3 protein. In the table there are about 150,000 distinct CDR3 sequences, roughly 3.5% of which are singletons. Sequenced input: memory T cells sorted from blood. These receptors all stem from a man aged 18-30 years in good health.

This clonotype was observed many times. This chain connects TRBV28 to TRBJ2-1; 7 bases align to TRBD1. Trimming cost V 8 bases and J 5 bases; bases outside gene matches: 3. This CDR3 comprises 12 residues. The germline V gene has CDR1 MDHEN and CDR2 SYDVKM. In DNA, the CDR3 is TGTGCCAGCGGGGACAGCAACAATGAGCAGTTCTTC. Protein product: CASGDSNNEQFF.

There are many counts of this clonotype. The chain uses TRBV11-2 and TRBJ2-1, with 8 nucleotides matching TRBD2. The CDR3 length is 18 residues. Germline values: CDR1 SGHAT, CDR2 FQNNGV. The J segment lost 2 bases and the V segment lost 3 bases, leaving 12 bases of the junction unmatched. The CDR3, as DNA: TGTGCCAGCAGCTTCACCGGGAGGGAGGCCCCTCCCTACAATGAGCAGTTCTTC. Translating gives CASSFTGREAPPYNEQFF.

This clonotype was counted only a few times. The chain joins TRBV9 to TRBJ2-1; 15 nucleotides match TRBD2. CDR3 size: 18 residues. The V gene end was trimmed by 7 bases and the J gene end by 6 bases; junction bases not matched to a gene: 14. CDR1 and CDR2 (germline): SGDLS, YYNGEE. For the CDR3, the DNA is TGTGCCAGCGGGACCCAGGGACTAGCGGGAGGAAAGGGCAATGAGCAGTTCTTC. Its translation is CASGTQGLAGGKGNEQFF.

This clonotype was picked up many times. The chain couples TRBV19 to TRBJ2-2, with D perhaps matching TRBD1 (5 bases). V dropped 6 bases and J dropped 0 bases, with 11 bases sitting between them. The CDR3 is made up of 15 amino acids. Germline V gives CDR1 LNHDA, CDR2 SQIVND (reference sequence). CDR3 residues: CASSQRTTNTGELFF. CDR3 nucleotide sequence: TGTGCCAGTAGCCAACGGACAACGAACACCGGGGAGCTGTTTTTT. Filled out from reference TRBV19 and TRBJ2-2, the complete variable domain reads DGGITQSPKYLFRKEGQNVTLSCEQNLNHDAMYWYRQDPGQGLRLIYYSQIVNDFQKGDIAEGYSVSREKKESFPLTVTSAQKNPTAFYLCASSQRTTNTGELFFGEGSRLTVL.

This clonotype appeared many times. The CDR3 sequence: CASSQDLQAGTQYF. The CDR3, as DNA: TGCGCCAGCAGCCAAGATCTTCAAGCGGGGACCCAGTACTTC. V and J are TRBV4-3 and TRBJ2-5, with TRBD2 as a possible D gene (6 bases). V was clipped by 0 bases and J by 7 bases, with 12 bases between them. This CDR3 contains 14 residues. Germline V lookup: CDR1 LGHNA, CDR2 YSLEER.

The sample holds many counts of this clonotype. CDR3 residues: CASSLEGQPQHF. Written as DNA, the CDR3 is TGTGCCAGCAGCTTAGAGGGGCAGCCCCAGCATTTT. The gene calls are TRBV7-9 and TRBJ1-5, with D perhaps matching TRBD1 (5 bases). Germline CDR1 SEHNR, CDR2 FQNEAQ (reference sequence). The V and J ends lost 1 base and 7 bases respectively, with 5 bases between them. This CDR3 is built from 12 residues. Full variable domain (missing parts from reference TRBV7-9 and TRBJ1-5): DTGVSQNPRHKITKRGQNVTFRCDPISEHNRLYWYRQTLGQGPEFLTYFQNEAQLEKSRLLSDRFSAERPKGSFSTLEIQRTEQGDSAMYLCASSLEGQPQHFGDGTRLSIL.

This clonotype has at least ten counts. The V and J genes are TRBV15 and TRBJ2-7; tentatively, D is TRBD2 (5 bases). Trimming left V 5 bases short and J 2 bases short, with 10 bases between. The CDR3 consists of 13 residues. CDR1 is LNHNV and CDR2 is YYDKDF in the germline V gene (reference sequence). CDR3 residues: CATSPNGAYEQYF. The CDR3, as DNA: TGTGCCACCAGCCCTAACGGGGCCTACGAGCAGTACTTC.

The chain joins TRBV18 to TRBJ2-7, with D tentatively TRBD2 (7 bases). The CDR3 contains 14 residues. The V and J ends lost 2 bases and 6 bases respectively, with 14 bases between them. Germline V lookup: CDR1 KGHSH, CDR2 LQKENI. CDR3 in DNA: TGTGCCAGCTCACCAAGTCAGAGGGGGGGCGAGCAGTACTTC. It is translated as CASSPSQRGGEQYF.

Many counts were recorded for this clonotype. The V call is TRBV10-3, the J call TRBJ1-1, with D tentatively TRBD1 (6 bases). With 8 bases removed from V and 2 bases from J, the gap between germline ends came to 9 bases. This CDR3 has 12 residues. CDR1 ENHRY and CDR2 SYGVKD come from the germline V gene. The CDR3 sequence is CAIGGTNTEAFF. The CDR3 DNA reads TGTGCCATCGGGGGCACTAACACTGAAGCTTTCTTT.

This clonotype occurred many times. The chain links TRBV20-1 to TRBJ2-6, with a possible D match to TRBD1 (6 bases). This CDR3 comprises 16 residues. Germline V gene sequence: CDR1 DFQATT, CDR2 SNEGSKA (reference sequence). Between the trimmed V and J ends, which lost 3 bases and 1 base, there was a span of 13 bases. CDR3 DNA: TGCAGTGCTAGGCCAGGGGCGAGGTCTGGGGCCAACGTCCTGACTTTC. Protein product: CSARPGARSGANVLTF.

This clonotype was detected ten times or more. The chain links TRBV20-1 to TRBJ2-1, with D perhaps TRBD1 (5 bases). CDR1 and CDR2 from the germline V gene are DFQATT and SNEGSKA (reference sequence). The germline V and J ends were trimmed by 1 base and 6 bases, with 10 bases remaining between them. The CDR3 has 13 residues. The CDR3 sequence is CSARGQGINEQFF. The CDR3 DNA sequence: TGCAGTGCTAGAGGCCAGGGCATCAATGAGCAGTTCTTC.

The V call is TRBV20-1, the J call TRBJ1-1; D not certain. Per the germline V gene, CDR1 is DFQATT and CDR2 is SNEGSKA (reference sequence). The CDR3 sequence is 15 residues long. V was cut by 3 bases and J by 0 bases, with 14 bases left in between. CDR3 nucleotide sequence: TGCAGTGCTAGCGGGCAGGCCTCCATGAACACTGAAGCTTTCTTT. Its protein is CSASGQASMNTEAFF.

There are many counts of this clonotype. This sequence joins TRBV11-1 and TRBJ2-4, with D tentatively TRBD1 (6 bases). The V gene lost 5 bases and the J gene lost 1 base, with 18 bases spanning the gap. Germline CDR1 is SGHAT and CDR2 is FQDESV (reference sequence). The CDR3 contains 17 residues. The CDR3 DNA reads as TGTGCCAGCAGCACATTTACAGGGACATCTGCCAAAAACATTCAGTACTTC. It translates to CASSTFTGTSAKNIQYF.

This clonotype was seen many times. This chain joins TRBV28 and TRBJ2-5; 10 nucleotides line up with TRBD1. J was trimmed by 5 bases and V by 7 bases; bases with no gene match: 10. CDR1 and CDR2 (germline): MDHEN, SYDVKM. This CDR3 spans 15 amino acids. The CDR3 DNA is TGTGCCAGCACAGACAGGGGGCGGTTTCGGGAGACCCAGTACTTC. Encoded protein: CASTDRGRFRETQYF.

This clonotype was observed many times. The chain recombines TRBV25-1 with TRBJ2-7, with TRBD2 identical over 11 bases. This CDR3 has 15 amino acids. Germline V gives CDR1 MGHDK, CDR2 SYGVNS. Trimming cost V 5 bases and J 3 bases; bases outside gene matches: 6. The chain's CDR3 is CASSRVSGGVYEQYV. The CDR3, as DNA: TGTGCCAGCAGTCGGGTTAGCGGGGGGGTCTACGAGCAGTACGTC.

This clonotype was detected many times. One end of the junction is discordant with germline, which a read error may explain. This rearrangement joins TRBV20-1 to TRBJ2-3, with D perhaps given as TRBD1 or TRBD2 (5 bases each). The CDR3 is made up of 11 amino acids. CDR1 and CDR2 from the germline V gene are DFQATT and SNEGSKA (reference sequence). CDR3 amino acids: CSARGPNTRYF. The CDR3 region has the DNA TGCAGTGCTCGGGGCCCTAATACGCGGTATTTT.

This clonotype has just a few counts. The rearrangement joins TRBV5-5 to TRBJ1-4; maybe TRBD1 (6 bases). The CDR3 loop spans 17 amino acids. V was clipped by 0 bases and J by 3 bases, with 15 bases between them. Germline CDR1 SGHKS, CDR2 YYEKEE (reference sequence). DNA for the CDR3: TGTGCCAGCAGCTTGGGTTTCGCGCGGACAGCTAATGAAAAACTGTTTTTT. Protein sequence: CASSLGFARTANEKLFF.

This clonotype was detected ten times or more. The chain uses TRBV28 and TRBJ2-7; D tentatively fits TRBD1 or TRBD2 (5 bases each). With 6 bases removed from V and 0 bases from J, the gap between germline ends came to 12 bases. CDR1 is MDHEN and CDR2 is SYDVKM in the germline V gene. This CDR3 spans 14 amino acids. CDR3 region: CASRRDPISYEQYF. The CDR3 nucleotides read TGTGCCAGCAGACGGGACCCCATCTCCTACGAGCAGTACTTC.